This T cell receptor beta chain is drawn from a study of T cell changes during pregnancy in multiple sclerosis. Looked up from germline, CDR1 is SGHRS and CDR2 is YFSETQ. V gave up 4 bases and J gave up 4 bases; unmatched junction bases: 8. The CDR3 runs to 16 residues. TCRdb's table, derived via immunoSEQ multiplex PCR, lists solely in-frame clones and lacks some. Of 100,000 or so clones in the sample, approximately 94% were seen once. The specimen comprised peripheral blood, sampled after pregnancy. The chain combines TRBV5-1 with TRBJ2-1, with 10 positions matching TRBD2. The clonotype was recovered from a female donor with multiple sclerosis, enrolled in a pregnancy study. The CDR3 DNA reads as TGCGCCAGCAGCATCACCGGGACTAGCGTTTACAATGAGCAGTTCTTC. The encoded protein is CASSITGTSVYNEQFF. The full variable domain, rest sourced from reference TRBV5-1 and TRBJ2-1, is KAGVTQTPRYLIKTRGQQVTLSCSPISGHRSVSWYQQTPGQGLQFLFEYFSETQRNKGNFPGRFSGRQFSNSRSEMNVSTLELGDSALYLCASSITGTSVYNEQFFGPGTRLTVL.